This TCR beta chain was captured by sequencing in a study of T cell responses to AZD1222 COVID-19 vaccine. Overall study context: Recipients boosted at about 4 weeks or about 12 weeks are pooled.

The germline V gene has CDR1 LGHNA and CDR2 YSLEER. This CDR3 is built from 14 residues. The V and J ends lost 0 bases and 6 bases respectively, with 12 bases between them. Whole-study findings and limits: It was only six AZD1222 recipients who were seropositive at baseline. Distributed over spike, vaccine-associated CD4 TCRs predominated at 160-218 and 743-854.

About this clone itself: Its antigen is currently unknown.

Sequenced by immunoSEQ multiplex PCR; TCRdb stores in-frame clones only, minus some. The repertoire has roughly 150,000 clones, more than 85% of them found once; the top ten carry over 1.1%. The V call is TRBV4-3, the J call TRBJ2-7, with TRBD1 as a possible D gene (6 bases). This material consisted of peripheral blood, taken on day 0 of AZD1222 vaccination. The receptor comes from an adult in good health. CDR3 amino acids: CASSQDNRVREQYF. The CDR3 nucleotides read TGCGCCAGCAGCCAAGATAACAGGGTACGCGAGCAGTACTTC.